This T cell receptor beta chain was recovered during a study of T cells after yellow fever vaccination. Study results and caveats: Boosting was followed by the reappearance of most primary-vaccination clones (under 97% CD4, around 86% CD8).

Remarks on this clonotype: Its target is not known.

With 2 bases clipped from V and 3 bases from J, the junction kept 6 bases outside the gene matches. Germline values: CDR1 KGHDR, CDR2 SFDVKD. The CDR3 loop spans 16 amino acids. TCRdb re-called the 5' RACE reads with MiXCR, one entry per CDR3 protein. This sample has hundreds of thousands of distinct CDR3 sequences, with about 14% found just once. This chain joins TRBV24-1 and TRBJ2-1, with TRBD1 matching over 7 bases. The source of this sequence is a young man who received the YFV17D yellow fever vaccine. The sequencing here drew on PBMCs, taken on the day of the yellow fever booster vaccination. CDR3 nucleotide sequence: TGTGCCACCAGTGATTCAACAGGGGTGGGCTACAATGAGCAGTTCTTC. Translation gives CATSDSTGVGYNEQFF.